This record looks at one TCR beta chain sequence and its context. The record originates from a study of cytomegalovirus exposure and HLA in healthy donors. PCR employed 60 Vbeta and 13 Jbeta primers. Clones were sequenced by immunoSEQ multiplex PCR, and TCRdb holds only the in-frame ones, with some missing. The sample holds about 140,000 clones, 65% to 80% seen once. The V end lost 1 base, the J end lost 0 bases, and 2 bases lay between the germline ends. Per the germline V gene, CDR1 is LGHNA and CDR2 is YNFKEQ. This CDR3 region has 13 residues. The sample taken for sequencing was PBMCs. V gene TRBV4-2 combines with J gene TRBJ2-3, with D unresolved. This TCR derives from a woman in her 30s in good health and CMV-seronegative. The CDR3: CASSQASTDTQYF. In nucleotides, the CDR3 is TGTGCCAGCAGCCAAGCTAGCACAGATACGCAGTATTTT.